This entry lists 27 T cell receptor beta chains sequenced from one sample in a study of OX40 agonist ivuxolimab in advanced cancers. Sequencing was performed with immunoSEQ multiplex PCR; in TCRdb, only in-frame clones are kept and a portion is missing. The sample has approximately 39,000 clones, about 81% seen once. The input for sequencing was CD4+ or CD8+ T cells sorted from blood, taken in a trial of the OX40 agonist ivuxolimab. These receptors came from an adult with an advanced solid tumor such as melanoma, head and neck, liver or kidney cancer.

The CDR3 sequence is CASSLSQGGYTF. The DNA for the CDR3 is TGTGCCAGCAGTTTATCACAGGGTGGCTACACCTTC. The rearrangement joins TRBV27 to TRBJ1-2; TRBD1 might be the D (6 bases). Trimming removed 0 bases at V and 7 bases at J, with 6 bases between. This CDR3 is 12 amino acids long. Germline CDR1 is MNHEY and CDR2 is SMNVEV (reference sequence).

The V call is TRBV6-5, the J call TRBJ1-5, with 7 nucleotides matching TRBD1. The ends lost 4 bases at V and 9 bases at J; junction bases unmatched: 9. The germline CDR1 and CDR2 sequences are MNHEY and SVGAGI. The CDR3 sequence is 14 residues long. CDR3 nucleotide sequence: TGTGCCAGCAGTTTGGGACAGCCGGGGGGGCCCCAGCATTTT. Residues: CASSLGQPGGPQHF.

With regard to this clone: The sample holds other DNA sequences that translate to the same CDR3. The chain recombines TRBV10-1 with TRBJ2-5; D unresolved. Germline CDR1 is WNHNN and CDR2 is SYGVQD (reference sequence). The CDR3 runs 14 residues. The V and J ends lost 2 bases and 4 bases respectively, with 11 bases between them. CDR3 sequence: CASSESELGETQYF. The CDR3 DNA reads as TGCGCCAGCAGTGAGAGCGAACTCGGAGAGACCCAGTACTTC.

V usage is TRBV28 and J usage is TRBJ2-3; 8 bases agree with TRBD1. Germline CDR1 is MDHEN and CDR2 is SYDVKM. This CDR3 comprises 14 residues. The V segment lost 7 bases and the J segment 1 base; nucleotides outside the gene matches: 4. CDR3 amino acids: CASTVDRGTDTQYF. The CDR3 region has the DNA TGTGCCAGCACCGTGGACAGGGGCACAGATACGCAGTATTTT.

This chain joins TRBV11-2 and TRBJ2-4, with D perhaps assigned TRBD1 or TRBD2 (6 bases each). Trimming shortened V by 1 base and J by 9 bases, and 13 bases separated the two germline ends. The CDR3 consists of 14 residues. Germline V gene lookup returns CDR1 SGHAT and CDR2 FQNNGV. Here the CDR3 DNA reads TGTGCCAGCAGCTTAGTGGGGGGCTCTGGCATTCAGTACTTC. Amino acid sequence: CASSLVGGSGIQYF.

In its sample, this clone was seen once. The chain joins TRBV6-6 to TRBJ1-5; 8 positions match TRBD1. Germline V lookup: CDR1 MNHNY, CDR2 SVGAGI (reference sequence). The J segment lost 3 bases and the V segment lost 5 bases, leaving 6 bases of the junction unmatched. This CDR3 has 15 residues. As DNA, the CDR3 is TGTGCCAGCAGTGCAGGGGGCGCTTACAATCAGCCCCAGCATTTT. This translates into CASSAGGAYNQPQHF.

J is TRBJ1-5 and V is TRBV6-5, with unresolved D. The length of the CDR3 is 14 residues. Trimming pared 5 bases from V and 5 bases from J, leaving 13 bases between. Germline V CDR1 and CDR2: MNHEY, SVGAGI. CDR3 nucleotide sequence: TGTGCCAGCAGTGGTACAGTCTCGTATCAGCCCCAGCATTTT. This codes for CASSGTVSYQPQHF.

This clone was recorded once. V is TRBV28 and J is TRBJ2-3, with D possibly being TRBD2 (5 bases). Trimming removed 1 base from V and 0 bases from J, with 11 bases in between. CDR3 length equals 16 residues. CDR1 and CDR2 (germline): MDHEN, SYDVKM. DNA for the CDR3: TGTGCCAGCAGTTTATCGGGGTCGCAGAGCACAGATACGCAGTATTTT. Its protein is CASSLSGSQSTDTQYF.

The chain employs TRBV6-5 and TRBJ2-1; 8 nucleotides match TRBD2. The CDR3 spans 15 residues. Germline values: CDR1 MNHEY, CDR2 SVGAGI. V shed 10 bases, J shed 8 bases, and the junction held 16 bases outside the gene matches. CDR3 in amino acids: CATNPTIAGSYEQFF. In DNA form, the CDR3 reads TGTGCCACCAATCCGACGATAGCGGGAAGCTATGAGCAGTTCTTC.

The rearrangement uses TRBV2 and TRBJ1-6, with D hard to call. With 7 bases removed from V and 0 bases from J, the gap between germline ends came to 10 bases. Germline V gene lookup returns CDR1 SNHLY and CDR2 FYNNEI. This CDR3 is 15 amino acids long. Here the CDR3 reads CASTRGSSYNSPLHF. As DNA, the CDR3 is TGTGCCAGCACCCGTGGGAGCTCCTATAATTCACCCCTCCACTTT.

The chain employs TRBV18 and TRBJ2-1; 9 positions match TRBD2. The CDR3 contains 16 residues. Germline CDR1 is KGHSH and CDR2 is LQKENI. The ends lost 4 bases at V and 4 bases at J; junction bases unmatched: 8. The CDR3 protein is CASSLQGLADYNEQFF. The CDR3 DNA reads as TGTGCCAGCTCACTGCAGGGACTAGCAGATTACAATGAGCAGTTCTTC.

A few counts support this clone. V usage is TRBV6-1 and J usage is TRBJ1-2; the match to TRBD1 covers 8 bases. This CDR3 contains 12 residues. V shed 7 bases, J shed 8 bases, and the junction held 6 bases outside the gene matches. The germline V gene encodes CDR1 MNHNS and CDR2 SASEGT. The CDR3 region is CASKNPGGGYTF. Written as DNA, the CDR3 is TGTGCCAGCAAAAACCCAGGGGGCGGCTACACCTTC.

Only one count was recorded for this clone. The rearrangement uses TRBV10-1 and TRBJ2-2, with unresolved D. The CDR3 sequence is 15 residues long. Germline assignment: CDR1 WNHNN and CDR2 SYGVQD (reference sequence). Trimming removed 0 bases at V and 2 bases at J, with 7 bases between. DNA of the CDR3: TGCGCCAGCAGTGAGTCGGGAACTAACACCGGGGAGCTGTTTTTT. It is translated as CASSESGTNTGELFF.

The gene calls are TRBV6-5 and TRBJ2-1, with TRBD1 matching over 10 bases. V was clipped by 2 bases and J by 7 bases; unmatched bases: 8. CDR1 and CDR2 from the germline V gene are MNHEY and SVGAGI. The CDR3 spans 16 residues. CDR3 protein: CASSYAQTGGVNEQFF. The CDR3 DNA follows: TGTGCCAGCAGTTACGCTCAGACAGGGGGCGTGAATGAGCAGTTCTTC.

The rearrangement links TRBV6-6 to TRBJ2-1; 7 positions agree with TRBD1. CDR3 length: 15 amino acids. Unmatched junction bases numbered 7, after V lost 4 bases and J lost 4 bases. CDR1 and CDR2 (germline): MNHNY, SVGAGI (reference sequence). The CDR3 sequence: CASSFRDRGYNEQFF. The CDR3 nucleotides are TGTGCCAGCAGTTTCCGGGACAGAGGTTACAATGAGCAGTTCTTC.

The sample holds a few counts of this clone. CDR3 in amino acids: CASSKGQGAVEETQYF. CDR3 nucleotides: TGTGCCAGCAGCAAAGGACAGGGGGCTGTTGAAGAGACCCAGTACTTC. The rearrangement uses TRBV7-9 and TRBJ2-5; 11 nucleotides align to TRBD1. This CDR3 is built from 16 residues. V lost 5 bases and J lost 3; bases outside the gene matches: 8. Germline assignment: CDR1 SEHNR and CDR2 FQNEAQ (reference sequence). The variable domain in full, completed from reference TRBV7-9 and TRBJ2-5, reads DTGVSQNPRHKITKRGQNVTFRCDPISEHNRLYWYRQTLGQGPEFLTYFQNEAQLEKSRLLSDRFSAERPKGSFSTLEIQRTEQGDSAMYLCASSKGQGAVEETQYFGPGTRLLVL.

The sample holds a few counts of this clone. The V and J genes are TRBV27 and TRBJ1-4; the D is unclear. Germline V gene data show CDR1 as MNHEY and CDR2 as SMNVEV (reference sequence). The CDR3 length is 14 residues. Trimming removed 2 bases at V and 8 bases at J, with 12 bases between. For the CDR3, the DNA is TGTGCCAGCAGTTTACGGCAGTTGGGAGAAAAACTGTTTTTT. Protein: CASSLRQLGEKLFF.

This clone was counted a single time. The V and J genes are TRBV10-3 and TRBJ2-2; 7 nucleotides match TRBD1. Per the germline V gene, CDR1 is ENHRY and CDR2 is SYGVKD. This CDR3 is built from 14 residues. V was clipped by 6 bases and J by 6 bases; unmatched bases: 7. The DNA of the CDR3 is TGTGCCATCAGCACAGGGGAAATGGCCGGGGAGCTGTTTTTT. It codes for CAISTGEMAGELFF.

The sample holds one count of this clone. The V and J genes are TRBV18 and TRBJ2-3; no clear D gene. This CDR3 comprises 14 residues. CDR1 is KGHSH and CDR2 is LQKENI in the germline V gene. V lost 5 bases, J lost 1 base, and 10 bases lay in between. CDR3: CASSFYAGTDTQYF. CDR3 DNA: TGTGCCAGCTCATTTTACGCTGGCACAGATACGCAGTATTTT. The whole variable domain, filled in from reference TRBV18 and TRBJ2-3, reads NAGVMQNPRHLVRRRGQEARLRCSPMKGHSHVYWYRQLPEEGLKFMVYLQKENIIDESGMPKERFSAEFPKEGPSILRIQQVVRGDSAAYFCASSFYAGTDTQYFGPGTRLTVL.

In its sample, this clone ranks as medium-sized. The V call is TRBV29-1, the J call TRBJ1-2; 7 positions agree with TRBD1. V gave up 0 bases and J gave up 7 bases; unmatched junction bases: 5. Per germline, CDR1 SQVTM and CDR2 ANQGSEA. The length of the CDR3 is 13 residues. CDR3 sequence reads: CSVEDRGHTGYTF. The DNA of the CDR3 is TGCAGCGTTGAAGATAGGGGGCATACTGGCTACACCTTC. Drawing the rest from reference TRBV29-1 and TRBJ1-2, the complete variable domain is SAVISQKPSRDICQRGTSLTIQCQVDSQVTMMFWYRQQPGQSLTLIATANQGSEATYESGFVIDKFPISRPNLTFSTLTVSNMSPEDSSIYLCSVEDRGHTGYTFGSGTRLTVV.

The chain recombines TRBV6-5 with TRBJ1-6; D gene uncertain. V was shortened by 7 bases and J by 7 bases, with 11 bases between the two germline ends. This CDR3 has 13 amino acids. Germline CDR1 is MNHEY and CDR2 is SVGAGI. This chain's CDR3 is CASNSVVNSPLHF. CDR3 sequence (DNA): TGTGCCAGCAATTCAGTCGTAAATTCACCCCTCCACTTT.

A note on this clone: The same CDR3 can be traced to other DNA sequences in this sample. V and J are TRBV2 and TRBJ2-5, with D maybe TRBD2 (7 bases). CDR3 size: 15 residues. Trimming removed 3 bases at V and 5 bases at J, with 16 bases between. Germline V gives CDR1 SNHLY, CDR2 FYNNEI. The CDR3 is CASSDGGADEETQYF. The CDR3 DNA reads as TGTGCCAGCAGTGATGGGGGGGCCGACGAGGAGACCCAGTACTTC.

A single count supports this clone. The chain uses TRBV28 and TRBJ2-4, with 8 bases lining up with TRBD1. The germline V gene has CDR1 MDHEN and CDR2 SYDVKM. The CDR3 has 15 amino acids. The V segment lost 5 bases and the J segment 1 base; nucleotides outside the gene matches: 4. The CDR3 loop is CASSPGGMAKNIQYF. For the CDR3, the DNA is TGTGCCAGCAGTCCAGGGGGCATGGCCAAAAACATTCAGTACTTC.

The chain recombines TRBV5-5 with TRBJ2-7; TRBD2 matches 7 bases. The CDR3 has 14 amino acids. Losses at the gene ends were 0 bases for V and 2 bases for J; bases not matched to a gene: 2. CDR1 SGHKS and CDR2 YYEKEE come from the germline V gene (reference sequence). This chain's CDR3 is CASSLASGPYEQYF. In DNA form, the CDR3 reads TGTGCCAGCAGCTTGGCTAGCGGACCCTACGAGCAGTACTTC.

The CDR3 bases are TGTGCCAGCTCACCCCTCCAGGGGGCTGATGGAAACACCATATATTTT. This sequence encodes CASSPLQGADGNTIYF. The chain links TRBV18 to TRBJ1-3; 8 bases line up with TRBD1. In germline, CDR1 is KGHSH, CDR2 LQKENI. With 3 bases clipped from V and 3 bases from J, the junction kept 7 bases outside the gene matches. This CDR3 comprises 16 residues.

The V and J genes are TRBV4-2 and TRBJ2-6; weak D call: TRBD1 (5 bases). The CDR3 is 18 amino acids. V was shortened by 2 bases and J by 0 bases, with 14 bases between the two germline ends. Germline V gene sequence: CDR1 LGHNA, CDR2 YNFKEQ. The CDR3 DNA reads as TGTGCCAGCAGCCAACAGACAGCCACCTCCTCTGGGGCCAACGTCCTGACTTTC. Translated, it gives CASSQQTATSSGANVLTF.

CDR3 loop: CASSVGGLGPDTQYF. The CDR3 region has the DNA TGTGCCAGCAGCGTAGGGGGACTAGGCCCAGATACGCAGTATTTT. This chain connects TRBV9 to TRBJ2-3; 8 bases map to TRBD2. Trimming removed 0 bases from V and 4 bases from J; junction bases left unmatched: 4. CDR3 size: 15 residues. CDR1 and CDR2 (germline): SGDLS, YYNGEE.